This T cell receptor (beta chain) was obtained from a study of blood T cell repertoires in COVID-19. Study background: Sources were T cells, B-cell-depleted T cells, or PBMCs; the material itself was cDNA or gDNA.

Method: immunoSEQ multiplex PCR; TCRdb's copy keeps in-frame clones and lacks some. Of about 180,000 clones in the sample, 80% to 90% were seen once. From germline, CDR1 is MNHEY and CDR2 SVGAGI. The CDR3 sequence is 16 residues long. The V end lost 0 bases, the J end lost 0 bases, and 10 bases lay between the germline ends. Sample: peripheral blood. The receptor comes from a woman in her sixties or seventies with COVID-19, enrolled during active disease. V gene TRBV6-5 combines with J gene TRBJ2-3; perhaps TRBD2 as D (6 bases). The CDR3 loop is CASSYSTGASTDTQYF. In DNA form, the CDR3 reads TGTGCCAGCAGTTACTCGACGGGAGCTAGCACAGATACGCAGTATTTT.